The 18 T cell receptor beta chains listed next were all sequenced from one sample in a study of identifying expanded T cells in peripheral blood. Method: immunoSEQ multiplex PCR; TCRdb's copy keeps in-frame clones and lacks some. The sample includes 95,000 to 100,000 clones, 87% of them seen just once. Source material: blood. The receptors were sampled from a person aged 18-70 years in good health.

This chain's CDR3 is CSVGTASMAGELFF. In DNA form, the CDR3 reads TGCAGCGTTGGGACCGCGTCGATGGCCGGGGAGCTGTTTTTT. The chain links TRBV29-1 to TRBJ2-2; no clear D gene. The germline V gene has CDR1 SQVTM and CDR2 ANQGSEA. V was pared by 4 bases and J by 6 bases, with 15 bases between. The CDR3 length is 14 residues.

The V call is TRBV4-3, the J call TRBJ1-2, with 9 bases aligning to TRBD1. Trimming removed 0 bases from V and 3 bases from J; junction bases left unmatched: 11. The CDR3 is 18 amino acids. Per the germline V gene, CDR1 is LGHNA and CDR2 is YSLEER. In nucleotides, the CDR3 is TGCGCCAGCAGCCAAGATATAGCATGGACAGGGGCGGACTATGGCTACACCTTC. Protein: CASSQDIAWTGADYGYTF.

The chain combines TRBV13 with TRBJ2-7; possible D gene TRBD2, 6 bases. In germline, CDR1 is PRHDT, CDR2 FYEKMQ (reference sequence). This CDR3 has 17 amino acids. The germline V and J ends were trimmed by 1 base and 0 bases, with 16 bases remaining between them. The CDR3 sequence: CASSLVSLGRSSYEQYF. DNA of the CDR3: TGTGCCAGCAGCTTAGTTTCGTTGGGGAGGTCCTCCTACGAGCAGTACTTC.

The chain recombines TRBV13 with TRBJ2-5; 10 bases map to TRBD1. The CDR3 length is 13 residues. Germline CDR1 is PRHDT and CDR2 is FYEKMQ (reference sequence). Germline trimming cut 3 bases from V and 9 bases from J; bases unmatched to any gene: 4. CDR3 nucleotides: TGTGCCAGCAGCTTGGGACAGGGGAGCGCCCAGTACTTC. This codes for CASSLGQGSAQYF.

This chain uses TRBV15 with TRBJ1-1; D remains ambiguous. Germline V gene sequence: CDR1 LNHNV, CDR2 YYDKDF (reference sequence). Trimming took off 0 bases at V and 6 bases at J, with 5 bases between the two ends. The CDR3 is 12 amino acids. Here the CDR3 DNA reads TGTGCCACCAGCAGAGAACGGGCTGAAGCTTTCTTT. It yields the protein CATSRERAEAFF. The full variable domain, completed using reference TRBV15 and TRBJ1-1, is DAMVIQNPRYQVTQFGKPVTLSCSQTLNHNVMYWYQQKSSQAPKLLFHYYDKDFNNEADTPDNFQSRRPNTSFCFLDIRSPGLGDTAMYLCATSRERAEAFFGQGTRLTVV.

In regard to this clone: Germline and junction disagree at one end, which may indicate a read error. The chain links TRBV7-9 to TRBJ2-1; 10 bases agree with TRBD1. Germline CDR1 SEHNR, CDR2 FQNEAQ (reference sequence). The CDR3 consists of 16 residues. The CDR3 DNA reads TGTGCCAGCACCTTAATATGGACAGGGGGGTACAATGAGCAGTTCTTC. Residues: CASTLIWTGGYNEQFF.

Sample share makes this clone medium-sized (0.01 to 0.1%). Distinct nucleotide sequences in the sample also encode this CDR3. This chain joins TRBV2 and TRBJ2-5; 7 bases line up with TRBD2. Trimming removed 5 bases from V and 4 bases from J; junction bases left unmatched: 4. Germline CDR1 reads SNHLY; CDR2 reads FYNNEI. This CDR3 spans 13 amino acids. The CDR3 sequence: CASSRDYSETQYF. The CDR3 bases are TGTGCCAGCAGTAGGGACTACTCAGAGACCCAGTACTTC.

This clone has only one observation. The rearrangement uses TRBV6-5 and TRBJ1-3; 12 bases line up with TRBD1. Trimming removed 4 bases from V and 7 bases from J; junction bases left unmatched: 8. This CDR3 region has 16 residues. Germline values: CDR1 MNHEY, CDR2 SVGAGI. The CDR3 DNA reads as TGTGCCAGCAGTTCGCCCCGGGACAGGGGGCGGAACACCATATATTTT. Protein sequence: CASSSPRDRGRNTIYF.

The CDR3 reads CSVDAAPLTF. CDR3 in DNA: TGCAGCGTTGATGCGGCCCCACTCACCTTC. The V gene is TRBV29-1, the J gene TRBJ1-2; D remains unclear. This CDR3 is 10 amino acids long. The V end was cut by 3 bases, the J end by 13 bases, with 12 bases between. Germline V gene sequence: CDR1 SQVTM, CDR2 ANQGSEA.

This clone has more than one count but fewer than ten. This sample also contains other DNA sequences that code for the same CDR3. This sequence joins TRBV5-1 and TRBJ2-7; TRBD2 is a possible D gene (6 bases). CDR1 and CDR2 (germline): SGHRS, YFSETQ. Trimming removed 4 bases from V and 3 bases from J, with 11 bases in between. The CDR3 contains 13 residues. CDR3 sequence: CASSLRGDYEQYF. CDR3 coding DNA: TGCGCCAGCAGCCTACGCGGGGACTACGAGCAGTACTTC.

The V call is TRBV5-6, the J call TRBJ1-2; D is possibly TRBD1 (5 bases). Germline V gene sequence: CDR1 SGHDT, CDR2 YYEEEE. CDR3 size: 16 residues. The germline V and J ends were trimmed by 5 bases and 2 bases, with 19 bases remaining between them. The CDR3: CASRTMTKTANYGYTF. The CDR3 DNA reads TGTGCCAGCAGAACAATGACGAAGACAGCCAACTATGGCTACACCTTC.

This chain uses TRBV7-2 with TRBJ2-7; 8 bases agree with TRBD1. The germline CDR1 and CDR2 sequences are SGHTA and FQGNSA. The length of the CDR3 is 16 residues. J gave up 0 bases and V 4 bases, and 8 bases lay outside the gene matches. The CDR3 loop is CASSSIGQGNSYEQYF. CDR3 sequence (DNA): TGTGCCAGCAGCTCTATCGGACAGGGTAACTCCTACGAGCAGTACTTC. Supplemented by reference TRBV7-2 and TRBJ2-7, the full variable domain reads GAGVSQSPSNKVTEKGKDVELRCDPISGHTALYWYRQSLGQGLEFLIYFQGNSAPDKSGLPSDRFSAERTGGSVSTLTIQRTQQEDSAVYLCASSSIGQGNSYEQYFGPGTRLTVT.

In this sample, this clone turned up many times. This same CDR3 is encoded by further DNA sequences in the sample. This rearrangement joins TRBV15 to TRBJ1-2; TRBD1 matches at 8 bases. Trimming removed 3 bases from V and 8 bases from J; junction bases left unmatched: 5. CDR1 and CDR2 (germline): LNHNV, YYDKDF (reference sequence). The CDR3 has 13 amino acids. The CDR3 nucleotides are TGTGCCACCAGCAGTAGGACAGGGCAAGGCTACACCTTC. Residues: CATSSRTGQGYTF.

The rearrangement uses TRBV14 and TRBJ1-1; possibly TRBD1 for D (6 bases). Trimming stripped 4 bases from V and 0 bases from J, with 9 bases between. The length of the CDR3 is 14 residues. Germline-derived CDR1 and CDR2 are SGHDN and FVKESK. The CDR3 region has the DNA TGTGCCAGCAGCCGGGGGGCACTGAACACTGAAGCTTTCTTT. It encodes CASSRGALNTEAFF.

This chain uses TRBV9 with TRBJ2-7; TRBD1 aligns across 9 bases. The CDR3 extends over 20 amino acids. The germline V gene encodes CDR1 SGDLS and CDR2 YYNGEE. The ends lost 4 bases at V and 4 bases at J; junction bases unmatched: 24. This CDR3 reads CASSPRLAPRGGQGLYEQYF. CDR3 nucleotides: TGTGCCAGCAGCCCCCGGCTCGCTCCTCGAGGTGGACAGGGGTTATACGAGCAGTACTTC.

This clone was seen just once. The CDR3 spells CASISIYGYTF. In DNA form, the CDR3 reads TGTGCCAGCATTTCTATATATGGCTACACCTTC. The V gene is TRBV6-5, the J gene TRBJ1-2; D is undetermined. CDR3 length: 11 amino acids. Germline CDR1 reads MNHEY; CDR2 reads SVGAGI. Trimming removed 7 bases from V and 5 bases from J, with 8 bases in between.

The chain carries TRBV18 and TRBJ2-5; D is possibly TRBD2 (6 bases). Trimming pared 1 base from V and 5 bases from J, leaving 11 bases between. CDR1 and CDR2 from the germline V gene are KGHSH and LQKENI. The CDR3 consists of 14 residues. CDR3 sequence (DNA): TGTGCCAGCTCACCACAGATACGGGGGGAGACCCAGTACTTC. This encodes CASSPQIRGETQYF.

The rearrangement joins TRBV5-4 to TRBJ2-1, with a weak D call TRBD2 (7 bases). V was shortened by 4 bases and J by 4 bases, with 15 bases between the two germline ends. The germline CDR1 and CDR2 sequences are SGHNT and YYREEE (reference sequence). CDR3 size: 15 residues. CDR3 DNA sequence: TGTGCCAGCAGCCGGGGGGCCGGGAGATACAATGAGCAGTTCTTC. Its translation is CASSRGAGRYNEQFF.